The clone carrying this T cell receptor (beta chain) was detected ten times or more. TCRdb recomputed calls from the reads with MiXCR, one row per CDR3 protein. The sample contains 200,000 to 300,000 distinct CDR3 sequences, 9% to 15% of which appear only once. V lost 1 base, J lost 3 bases, and 6 bases stayed unmatched. Germline V CDR1 and CDR2: SGHTA, FQGTGA. CDR3 length equals 17 residues. The data are from a study of T cell repertoires in cytomegalovirus infection. The chain joins TRBV7-3 to TRBJ2-6, with TRBD2 matching over 7 bases. The receptor was isolated from a human donor in good health (CMV status not recorded). Some clones in this sample may be carry-over from other donors' samples. The sequenced sample was PBMCs. CDR3 DNA: TGTGCCAGCAGCTTAAGGGGGGGGGGAAGTGGGGCCAACGTCCTGACTTTC. Protein: CASSLRGGGSGANVLTF. Complete variable domain (other parts from reference TRBV7-3 and TRBJ2-6): GAGVSQTPSNKVTEKGKYVELRCDPISGHTALYWYRQSLGQGPEFLIYFQGTGAADDSGLPNDRFFAVRPEGSVSTLKIQRTERGDSAVYLCASSLRGGGSGANVLTFGAGSRLTVL.